The sequence of this T cell receptor (beta chain) was determined in a study of cytomegalovirus exposure and HLA in healthy donors. Study-wide results and limits: Among TCR beta chains, those listed as cytomegalovirus-associated numbered roughly 150.

With respect to this clone: Its antigen is undetermined.

Primers included in the PCR were 60 Vbeta and 13 Jbeta primers. The assay was immunoSEQ multiplex PCR, and TCRdb's table has in-frame clones only and misses some. This repertoire includes 75,000 to 85,000 clones. Sequenced sample: PBMCs. The receptor's source is a man over 45 in good health and CMV-seronegative.

The CDR3 is CASSDGVAYGYTF. The CDR3 DNA reads TGCGCCAGCAGTGACGGGGTTGCGTATGGCTACACCTTC. The V gene is TRBV10-1, the J gene TRBJ1-2; D gene uncertain. This CDR3 is 13 amino acids long. Germline V CDR1 and CDR2: WNHNN, SYGVQD (reference sequence). V dropped 3 bases and J dropped 5 bases, with 10 bases sitting between them.